Below, 26 T cell receptor beta chains from the same sample are listed, as sequenced in a study of neurological immune-mediated disorders. TCRdb passed the 5' RACE reads through MiXCR, listing each CDR3 protein once. The table records 39,000 or so distinct CDR3 sequences, around 2.5% of them present only once. The material sequenced was PBMCs. The source is a man aged 25-45 years with multiple sclerosis.

This clonotype was seen at least ten times. This chain joins TRBV12-3 or TRBV12-4 and TRBJ2-2; D might be TRBD2 (6 bases). V dropped 7 bases and J dropped 1 base, with 16 bases sitting between them. This CDR3 has 16 residues. The CDR3 sequence: CASNPVWGENTGELFF. The CDR3 bases are TGTGCCAGCAACCCCGTATGGGGGGAGAACACCGGGGAGCTGTTTTTT.

This clonotype has at least ten counts. V and J are TRBV7-2 and TRBJ2-2; D is uncertain. This CDR3 is 14 amino acids long. V lost 2 bases, J lost 4 bases, and 8 bases lay in between. Germline CDR1 reads SGHTA; CDR2 reads FQGNSA. The CDR3 DNA sequence: TGTGCCAGCAGCTTAAGCCCGGGCACCGGGGAGCTGTTTTTT. Translating it yields CASSLSPGTGELFF.

This clonotype was detected ten times or more. V gene TRBV12-3 or TRBV12-4 combines with J gene TRBJ2-7; 8 bases match TRBD1. The trim removed 4 bases at V and 3 bases at J, leaving 8 bases unmatched. CDR3 length: 15 amino acids. CDR3: CASSSPGQAYYEQYF. DNA of the CDR3: TGTGCCAGCAGTTCTCCGGGACAGGCTTACTACGAGCAGTACTTC.

This clonotype has ten or more counts. The chain joins TRBV10-3 to TRBJ2-2, with 7 bases that match TRBD1. V shed 6 bases, J shed 0 bases, and the junction held 4 bases outside the gene matches. This CDR3 region has 15 residues. The germline gives CDR1 ENHRY, CDR2 SYGVKD. The CDR3 sequence: CAIRGDRANTGELFF. The CDR3 nucleotides read TGTGCCATCAGGGGCGACAGGGCGAACACCGGGGAGCTGTTTTTT.

In this sample, this clonotype turned up a few times. J is TRBJ2-1 and V is TRBV20-1; TRBD2 is a possible D gene (6 bases). The CDR3 runs to 13 residues. Germline assignment: CDR1 DFQATT and CDR2 SNEGSKA (reference sequence). V was shortened by 6 bases and J by 6 bases, with 15 bases between the two germline ends. As DNA, the CDR3 is TGCAGTGCAACGCGGGGCTCGAGCAATGAGCAGTTCTTC. Its protein is CSATRGSSNEQFF.

The chain carries TRBV3-1 and TRBJ2-2; no clear D. Per the germline V gene, CDR1 is LGHDT and CDR2 is YNNKEL (reference sequence). The CDR3 has 14 amino acids. V gave up 4 bases and J gave up 4 bases, with 10 bases separating them. The CDR3 DNA follows: TGTGCCAGCAGCCCGCGCTATATCACCGGGGAGCTGTTTTTT. It codes for CASSPRYITGELFF.

This clonotype was counted a few times. The chain uses TRBV27 and TRBJ2-7, with 10 bases fitting TRBD1. V was clipped by 3 bases and J by 2 bases; unmatched bases: 7. Germline V lookup: CDR1 MNHEY, CDR2 SMNVEV (reference sequence). The CDR3 is 16 residues long. The CDR3 nucleotides read TGTGCCAGCAGTTTCTCCGGGACAGGGGACCCCTACGAGCAGTACTTC. Its protein is CASSFSGTGDPYEQYF.

This clonotype came up a few times. This chain links TRBV13 with TRBJ1-2; possible D gene TRBD1, 6 bases. V was cut by 5 bases and J by 4 bases, with 14 bases left in between. The CDR3 is 14 residues long. Looked up from germline, CDR1 is PRHDT and CDR2 is FYEKMQ (reference sequence). The CDR3 DNA is TGTGCCAGCAGCCTACGGACAGCGCCCTATGGCTACACCTTC. Translated: CASSLRTAPYGYTF.

A few counts support this clonotype. The chain couples TRBV2 to TRBJ1-2; 10 nucleotides align to TRBD1. V shed 6 bases, J shed 4 bases, and the junction held 8 bases outside the gene matches. The CDR3 sequence is 15 residues long. Per the germline V gene, CDR1 is SNHLY and CDR2 is FYNNEI. The CDR3 is CASRKGTGVAYGYTF. DNA of the CDR3: TGTGCCAGCAGAAAGGGGACAGGGGTCGCCTATGGCTACACCTTC.

This clonotype was counted at least ten times. The CDR3 reads CASSLMVLSTDTQYF. CDR3 nucleotides: TGCGCCAGCAGCTTGATGGTACTGAGCACAGATACGCAGTATTTT. The V and J genes are TRBV5-1 and TRBJ2-3; D not certain. Germline V gene data show CDR1 as SGHRS and CDR2 as YFSETQ. CDR3 length equals 15 residues. The V end lost 1 base, the J end lost 0 bases, and 9 bases lay between the germline ends.

This clonotype occurred many times. This chain connects TRBV12-3 or TRBV12-4 to TRBJ2-7; TRBD2 is a possible D gene (7 bases). This CDR3 spans 15 amino acids. V was trimmed by 6 bases and J by 2 bases, leaving 17 bases between them. CDR3 loop: CASRPGGGVAYEQYF. The CDR3 nucleotides are TGTGCCAGCAGACCCGGAGGGGGGGTGGCCTACGAGCAGTACTTC.

This clonotype appeared many times. The rearrangement joins TRBV20-1 to TRBJ2-3; possibly TRBD2 for D (6 bases). This CDR3 comprises 13 residues. V was shortened by 6 bases and J by 2 bases, with 12 bases between the two germline ends. Germline CDR1 reads DFQATT; CDR2 reads SNEGSKA (reference sequence). The CDR3 sequence: CSAGTGNTDTQYF. DNA of the CDR3: TGCAGTGCAGGGACTGGGAACACAGATACGCAGTATTTT.

This clonotype showed up just a few times. The chain carries TRBV28 and TRBJ2-1, with 12 bases lining up with TRBD2. Germline V CDR1 and CDR2: MDHEN, SYDVKM. This CDR3 region has 15 residues. Trimming at V came to 5 bases and at J to 8 bases, leaving 7 bases not matched to a gene. In nucleotides, the CDR3 is TGTGCCAGCAGTCCCAGACTAGCGGGAGTCTATGAGCAGTTCTTC. Its translation: CASSPRLAGVYEQFF.

A word on this clonotype: A much larger clone differs by one base, so this may be a read error. The chain couples TRBV5-1 to TRBJ1-2; 7 positions match TRBD1. The V segment lost 6 bases and the J segment 6 bases; nucleotides outside the gene matches: 17. CDR1 is SGHRS, CDR2 YFSETQ, per germline. The CDR3 has 16 residues. In DNA form, the CDR3 reads TGCGCCAGCACCAACCCAACCGTGAGGGGGCCGAATGGCTACACCTTC. Translated: CASTNPTVRGPNGYTF.

This clonotype was counted at least ten times. This rearrangement joins TRBV20-1 to TRBJ2-4; D is unclear. CDR3 length: 14 residues. Germline V gene lookup returns CDR1 DFQATT and CDR2 SNEGSKA (reference sequence). V lost 3 bases and J lost 0, with 9 bases in between. The CDR3 region is CSARKGRAKNIQYF. The CDR3 DNA follows: TGCAGTGCTAGGAAGGGCCGAGCCAAAAACATTCAGTACTTC.

This clonotype has ten or more counts. Written as DNA, the CDR3 is TGTGCCAGCGCTATACTTAGAGGGGGGGATGTCCCCTACGAGCAGTACTTC. It specifies CASAILRGGDVPYEQYF. The chain links TRBV7-2 to TRBJ2-7; a possible D gene is TRBD2 (7 bases). The germline V gene has CDR1 SGHTA and CDR2 FQGNSA. Trimming pared 8 bases from V and 2 bases from J, leaving 25 bases between. The CDR3 has 17 amino acids. Together with reference TRBV7-2 and TRBJ2-7, the CDR3 gives the full variable domain: GAGVSQSPSNKVTEKGKDVELRCDPISGHTALYWYRQSLGQGLEFLIYFQGNSAPDKSGLPSDRFSAERTGGSVSTLTIQRTQQEDSAVYLCASAILRGGDVPYEQYFGPGTRLTVT.

Many counts were recorded for this clonotype. The chain employs TRBV20-1 and TRBJ2-1; 7 positions agree with TRBD2. The CDR3 runs to 14 residues. Trimming removed 0 bases from V and 8 bases from J; junction bases left unmatched: 7. Germline values: CDR1 DFQATT, CDR2 SNEGSKA (reference sequence). CDR3: CSARDGGEDYEQFF. In DNA, the CDR3 is TGCAGTGCTAGAGATGGGGGGGAGGACTATGAGCAGTTCTTC.

This clonotype has a count of ten or more. The V and J genes are TRBV5-1 and TRBJ2-7; D perhaps matches TRBD1 (6 bases). Deletions cut 2 bases from V and 2 bases from J, with 8 bases between. Germline CDR1 SGHRS, CDR2 YFSETQ. The CDR3 loop spans 13 amino acids. CDR3 DNA: TGCGCCAGCAGCTTTGGGACAACCTACGAGCAGTACTTC. Residues: CASSFGTTYEQYF.

This clonotype has ten or more counts. The chain uses TRBV5-1 and TRBJ2-7; 16 bases match TRBD2. From germline, CDR1 is SGHRS and CDR2 YFSETQ. V shed 4 bases, J shed 3 bases, and the junction held 7 bases outside the gene matches. The CDR3 runs to 17 residues. CDR3 sequence (DNA): TGCGCCAGCAGCATCGACGGGACTAGCGGGGGGGACTACGAGCAGTACTTC. The encoded protein is CASSIDGTSGGDYEQYF.

This clonotype was picked up many times. The gene calls are TRBV7-6 and TRBJ2-3; TRBD1 or TRBD2 may be the D gene (5 bases each). The CDR3 sequence is 16 residues long. The germline CDR1 and CDR2 sequences are SGHVS and FNYEAQ. Deletions cut 4 bases from V and 2 bases from J, with 16 bases between. The CDR3 DNA follows: TGTGCCAGCAGCTCCTTACGGTCGGGACCCACAGATACGCAGTATTTT. This codes for CASSSLRSGPTDTQYF.

This clonotype has a handful of counts. The rearrangement joins TRBV20-1 to TRBJ1-1; 10 bases match TRBD1. The germline V gene has CDR1 DFQATT and CDR2 SNEGSKA (reference sequence). The CDR3 runs to 17 residues. V lost 0 bases to trimming and J lost 1 base; unmatched junction nucleotides: 8. CDR3: CSARDGRDRGGNTEAFF. CDR3 DNA: TGCAGTGCTAGAGATGGCCGGGACAGGGGAGGGAACACTGAAGCTTTCTTT.

This clonotype has ten or more counts. The chain uses TRBV12-3 or TRBV12-4 and TRBJ2-5, with TRBD1 identical over 9 bases. With 8 bases clipped from V and 4 bases from J, the junction kept 8 bases outside the gene matches. There are 14 residues in the CDR3. CDR3 in amino acids: CASGLGQGRETQYF. The DNA of the CDR3 is TGTGCCAGCGGCCTAGGACAGGGGCGAGAGACCCAGTACTTC.

This clonotype was counted many times. This chain uses TRBV24-1 with TRBJ2-1, with TRBD1 as a possible D gene (6 bases). The germline V gene encodes CDR1 KGHDR and CDR2 SFDVKD. The CDR3 is made up of 18 amino acids. V was shortened by 3 bases and J by 5 bases, with 22 bases between the two germline ends. The CDR3 DNA sequence: TGTGCCACCAGTGATGTGAGGACCGGGACATATCGAGACAATGAGCAGTTCTTC. Protein product: CATSDVRTGTYRDNEQFF.

The sample holds many counts of this clonotype. The gene calls are TRBV5-1 and TRBJ1-1; a weak D match, TRBD1 (5 bases). Germline V gene sequence: CDR1 SGHRS, CDR2 YFSETQ. The length of the CDR3 is 17 residues. V gave up 0 bases and J gave up 1 base, with 16 bases separating them. The CDR3 DNA reads as TGCGCCAGCAGCTTGGATCTCGCAGGGCTTCAGAACACTGAAGCTTTCTTT. It codes for CASSLDLAGLQNTEAFF. The full variable domain, rest sourced from reference TRBV5-1 and TRBJ1-1, is KAGVTQTPRYLIKTRGQQVTLSCSPISGHRSVSWYQQTPGQGLQFLFEYFSETQRNKGNFPGRFSGRQFSNSRSEMNVSTLELGDSALYLCASSLDLAGLQNTEAFFGQGTRLTVV.

This clonotype was counted between two and nine times. A much larger clonotype is one base distant, so this may be a read error. The chain uses TRBV20-1 and TRBJ1-4, with D possibly matching TRBD1 (5 bases). The CDR3 is 14 residues long. Germline values: CDR1 DFQATT, CDR2 SNEGSKA (reference sequence). Deletions cut 5 bases from V and 0 bases from J, with 10 bases between. DNA for the CDR3: TGCAGTGCTTATACAGGCACAACTAATGAAAAACTGTTTTTT. This sequence encodes CSAYTGTTNEKLFF.

This clonotype was observed many times. The chain carries TRBV7-2 and TRBJ2-1, with 13 bases matching TRBD2. There are 15 residues in the CDR3. V shed 5 bases, J shed 4 bases, and the junction held 2 bases outside the gene matches. Germline lookup yields CDR1 SGHTA and CDR2 FQGNSA. The CDR3 coding sequence is TGTGCCAGCAGCGAGACTAGCGGGAGGTACAATGAGCAGTTCTTC. Its protein is CASSETSGRYNEQFF.